What follows describes a single T cell receptor beta chain. What it recognizes is unknown. These data are taken from a study of OX40 agonist ivuxolimab in advanced cancers. As for the study in general: Hepatocellular carcinoma, melanoma, renal cell or head and neck cancer was diagnosed in the dose-escalation patients. Study outcomes and limitations: The mean number of expanded clones was higher in CD8+ T cells than in CD4+. With doses of 0.1 to 3.0 mg/kg, CD4+ and CD8+ blood T cells had undergone clonal expansion by week 6. Low normalized T-cell clonal expansion was also seen in some nonresponders.

Germline V lookup: CDR1 MNHEY, CDR2 SVGAGI. Trimming took 6 bases from V and 7 from J; bases not matched to a gene: 11. The CDR3 runs to 15 residues. The assay was immunoSEQ multiplex PCR, and TCRdb's table has in-frame clones only and misses some. The table has around 68,000 clones, approximately 85% seen once. The receptor was isolated from an adult with an advanced solid tumor such as melanoma, head and neck, liver or kidney cancer. The J gene is TRBJ2-4, the V gene TRBV6-5; 8 nucleotides align to TRBD1. The source was CD4+ or CD8+ T cells sorted from blood, collected in a trial of the OX40 agonist ivuxolimab. In nucleotides, the CDR3 is TGTGCCAGCAGGCGGACGTTGACAGGGGACAACATTCAGTACTTC. Translation: CASRRTLTGDNIQYF.